What follows are 32 T cell receptor beta chains derived from one specimen sequenced in a study of T cells in Graves' hyperthyroidism and ophthalmopathy. Amplification targeted TCR beta CDR3 regions from RNA transcripts. HTBI primers drove first-round RT-PCR of the TCR CDR3. TCRdb passed the multiplex PCR reads through MiXCR, listing each CDR3 protein once. The profile shows approximately 600,000 distinct CDR3 sequences, over 12% of them singletons. The sample was blood. The receptors here all came from a woman under 30 with Graves' ophthalmopathy.

This clonotype has more than one count but fewer than ten. The chain combines TRBV15 with TRBJ2-3, with TRBD1 matching 8 bases. Germline assignment: CDR1 LNHNV and CDR2 YYDKDF (reference sequence). This CDR3 comprises 15 residues. Losses at the gene ends were 4 bases for V and 0 bases for J; bases not matched to a gene: 3. The CDR3 DNA follows: TGTGCCACCAGCACCAGACAGGGGAGCACAGATACGCAGTATTTT. Protein: CATSTRQGSTDTQYF.

This clonotype was detected ten times or more. V is TRBV6-1 and J is TRBJ1-1, with D tentatively TRBD1 (5 bases). The CDR3 is 14 residues long. Germline V gives CDR1 MNHNS, CDR2 SASEGT. The ends were cut back, 10 bases at V and 1 base at J, with 16 bases in the middle. The CDR3 DNA reads as TGTGCCACCCAGGGTTTGGGGCAGAACACTGAAGCTTTCTTT. It translates to CATQGLGQNTEAFF.

A few counts support this clonotype. V and J are TRBV20-1 and TRBJ1-2; 8 positions agree with TRBD1. The CDR3 is 15 residues long. The germline V gene encodes CDR1 DFQATT and CDR2 SNEGSKA (reference sequence). Germline trimming cut 1 base from V and 1 base from J; bases unmatched to any gene: 5. As DNA, the CDR3 is TGCAGTGCTAGAGTCAGGACAGGGTTTAACTATGGCTACACCTTC. As protein: CSARVRTGFNYGYTF.

This clonotype appeared a few times. V is TRBV19 and J is TRBJ1-2, with 7 nucleotides matching TRBD1. Trimming removed 7 bases from V and 0 bases from J; junction bases left unmatched: 8. The germline V gene encodes CDR1 LNHDA and CDR2 SQIVND (reference sequence). The CDR3 consists of 15 residues. This chain's CDR3 is CASTPGTAANYGYTF. In DNA form, the CDR3 reads TGTGCCAGTACCCCCGGGACAGCCGCTAACTATGGCTACACCTTC. The variable domain in full, completed from reference TRBV19 and TRBJ1-2, reads DGGITQSPKYLFRKEGQNVTLSCEQNLNHDAMYWYRQDPGQGLRLIYYSQIVNDFQKGDIAEGYSVSREKKESFPLTVTSAQKNPTAFYLCASTPGTAANYGYTFGSGTRLTVV.

This clonotype was detected a few times. This chain links TRBV19 with TRBJ1-1; no clear D. Trimming took off 3 bases at V and 4 bases at J, with 12 bases between the two ends. Germline V lookup: CDR1 LNHDA, CDR2 SQIVND (reference sequence). This CDR3 region has 14 residues. CDR3 sequence: CASSIRRAATEAFF. As DNA, the CDR3 is TGTGCCAGTAGTATCCGAAGGGCAGCCACTGAAGCTTTCTTT.

This clonotype was seen repeatedly, ten times or more. CDR3 in DNA: TGTGCCAGCAGCCCCCGGACAGGTCGGGGCACAGATACGCAGTATTTT. Encoded protein: CASSPRTGRGTDTQYF. The chain uses TRBV7-2 and TRBJ2-3; 7 bases match TRBD1. CDR1 is SGHTA and CDR2 is FQGNSA in the germline V gene. This CDR3 is 16 amino acids long. With V trimmed by 5 bases and J by 1 base, 9 bases remained unmatched.

This clonotype was seen ten or more times. The V and J genes are TRBV3-2 and TRBJ2-7; the table's D call TRBD1 went unverified against the DNA. TRBV3-2 is described as a pseudogene. The CDR3 is 16 residues long. The CDR3 spells CASSQMGNRDNYEQYF. The CDR3 nucleotides are TGTGCCAGCAGCCAAATGGGGAACAGGGATAACTACGAGCAGTACTTC.

This clonotype was detected many times. The V call is TRBV11-2, the J call TRBJ2-7, with 7 positions matching TRBD2. The V gene's germline CDR1 is SGHAT and CDR2 FQNNGV. The CDR3 consists of 15 residues. Trimming cost V 2 bases and J 2 bases; bases outside gene matches: 6. The CDR3 loop is CASSLISGLTYEQYF. For the CDR3, the DNA is TGTGCCAGCAGCTTAATTAGCGGGTTAACCTACGAGCAGTACTTC. Using reference TRBV11-2 and TRBJ2-7 for the parts outside the CDR3, the full variable domain is EAGVAQSPRYKIIEKRQSVAFWCNPISGHATLYWYQQILGQGPKLLIQFQNNGVVDDSQLPKDRFSAERLKGVDSTLKIQPAKLEDSAVYLCASSLISGLTYEQYFGPGTRLTVT.

Ten or more counts support this clonotype. The chain has TRBV7-2 and TRBJ1-5, with D unclear. Germline CDR1 reads SGHTA; CDR2 reads FQGNSA. Trimming removed 5 bases from V and 7 bases from J, with 12 bases in between. The CDR3 consists of 13 residues. CDR3 sequence: CASSVQRGQPQHF. Written as DNA, the CDR3 is TGTGCCAGCAGCGTCCAAAGAGGACAGCCCCAGCATTTT.

This clonotype was seen ten or more times. The rearrangement uses TRBV19 and TRBJ1-1, with D possibly TRBD1 on 5 matching bases. The CDR3 covers 13 residues. Trimming left V 4 bases short and J 4 bases short, with 10 bases between. Germline CDR1 reads LNHDA; CDR2 reads SQIVND (reference sequence). The CDR3 region has the DNA TGTGCCAGTAGTAGGACATTGAGCACTGAAGCTTTCTTT. Protein product: CASSRTLSTEAFF.

The V gene is TRBV19, the J gene TRBJ2-1, with TRBD1 as a possible D gene (5 bases). The ends were cut back, 1 base at V and 7 bases at J, with 8 bases in the middle. Germline loops: CDR1 LNHDA, CDR2 SQIVND (reference sequence). This CDR3 comprises 13 residues. The CDR3 DNA sequence: TGTGCCAGTAGTATAGGGGGCCTGAATGAGCAGTTCTTC. Its protein product is CASSIGGLNEQFF.

This rearrangement joins TRBV19 to TRBJ2-4; D remains unclear. Germline V gene data show CDR1 as LNHDA and CDR2 as SQIVND (reference sequence). The CDR3 consists of 14 residues. The V end lost 4 bases, the J end lost 3 bases, and 10 bases lay between the germline ends. The CDR3 DNA sequence: TGTGCCAGTAGTAGACAACAGAGCAAAAACATTCAGTACTTC. Protein: CASSRQQSKNIQYF.

This clonotype was found a few times. The chain uses TRBV6-1 and TRBJ1-4, with TRBD1 identical over 8 bases. Germline assignment: CDR1 MNHNS and CDR2 SASEGT. Trimming at V came to 9 bases and at J to 7 bases, leaving 7 bases not matched to a gene. The CDR3 sequence is 13 residues long. The CDR3 spells CASGRGLFEKLFF. The CDR3 coding sequence is TGTGCCAGTGGCAGGGGGCTTTTTGAAAAACTGTTTTTT.

This clonotype was found many times. The chain uses TRBV7-3 and TRBJ2-7; D ambiguous. CDR3 length equals 16 residues. V dropped 1 base and J dropped 6 bases, with 19 bases sitting between them. Germline CDR1 SGHTA, CDR2 FQGTGA. The DNA of the CDR3 is TGTGCCAGCAGCTTAAAAAGGACCCTTCGCTTGAGCGAGCAGTACTTC. Its protein is CASSLKRTLRLSEQYF.

This clonotype occurred many times. The chain carries TRBV6-1 and TRBJ1-2; a weak D match, TRBD1 (5 bases). The CDR3 loop spans 14 amino acids. Germline CDR1 and CDR2: MNHNS and SASEGT. Trimming pared 10 bases from V and 6 bases from J, leaving 21 bases between. CDR3 sequence reads: CATGDRGDRDGYTF. In DNA form, the CDR3 reads TGTGCCACCGGTGACCGAGGGGATCGTGATGGCTACACCTTC.

This clonotype has more than one count but fewer than ten. The CDR3 region has the DNA TGTGCCAGCAGTTACGGGGACAGGGCGGGAGAAAAACTGTTTTTT. Protein product: CASSYGDRAGEKLFF. This chain joins TRBV6-5 and TRBJ1-4; 9 bases are shared with TRBD1. Germline assignment: CDR1 MNHEY and CDR2 SVGAGI. The CDR3 totals 15 residues. V shed 2 bases and J 8 bases; nucleotides not matched to a gene: 6.

This clonotype has more than one count but fewer than ten. The chain employs TRBV30 and TRBJ2-7; 7 positions agree with TRBD2. Losses at the gene ends were 2 bases for V and 3 bases for J; bases not matched to a gene: 16. The V gene's germline CDR1 is GTSNPN and CDR2 SVGIG (reference sequence). The length of the CDR3 is 17 residues. CDR3 coding DNA: TGTGCCTGGAGTTCTCCCCCTTATGCGGGAGTTTACTACGAGCAGTACTTC. Its protein product is CAWSSPPYAGVYYEQYF.

This clonotype was counted a few times. The genes are TRBV5-8 and TRBJ2-1; TRBD1 or TRBD2 may be the D gene (5 bases each). Germline CDR1 is SGHTS and CDR2 is YDEGEE. The CDR3 covers 14 residues. V was pared by 3 bases and J by 5 bases, with 12 bases between. CDR3 region: CASSSRDHHNEQFF. The CDR3 bases are TGTGCCAGCAGCTCAAGGGACCATCACAATGAGCAGTTCTTC.

This clonotype has more than one count but fewer than ten. V and J are TRBV4-1 and TRBJ2-5; D gene uncertain. CDR1 is MGHRA, CDR2 YSYEKL, per germline. The CDR3 loop spans 15 amino acids. With 3 bases removed from V and 5 bases from J, the gap between germline ends came to 16 bases. The CDR3 nucleotides read TGCGCCAGCAGCCAGGGCCCAGTCGTAGGGGAGACCCAGTACTTC. It specifies CASSQGPVVGETQYF.

This clonotype appeared many times. This chain connects TRBV6-1 to TRBJ2-2; D is tentatively TRBD1 or TRBD2 (6 bases each). Trimming cost V 7 bases and J 3 bases, with 18 bases left between them. Germline assignment: CDR1 MNHNS and CDR2 SASEGT. There are 16 residues in the CDR3. The CDR3 nucleotides read TGTGCCAGCAACCCAACGGTCGGGGGCGACACCGGGGAGCTGTTTTTT. Amino acid sequence: CASNPTVGGDTGELFF.

This clonotype was seen at least ten times. This sequence joins TRBV19 and TRBJ2-1; TRBD2 aligns across 7 bases. The CDR3 is 14 amino acids. V trimming: 3 bases; J trimming: 5 bases; junction bases outside the gene matches: 4. Per germline, CDR1 LNHDA and CDR2 SQIVND (reference sequence). The CDR3 protein is CASSMWLADNEQFF. The CDR3, as DNA: TGTGCCAGTAGTATGTGGCTAGCGGACAATGAGCAGTTCTTC.

This clonotype was observed many times. This chain links TRBV3-1 with TRBJ2-5, with a possible D match to TRBD2 (6 bases). Trimming shortened V by 4 bases and J by 5 bases, and 14 bases separated the two germline ends. This CDR3 has 14 amino acids. CDR1 LGHDT and CDR2 YNNKEL come from the germline V gene (reference sequence). The CDR3 reads CASSPDAGRETQYF. For the CDR3, the DNA is TGTGCCAGCAGCCCGGACGCGGGGCGTGAGACCCAGTACTTC.

Ten or more counts support this clonotype. This chain uses TRBV7-9 with TRBJ2-1; 7 bases fit TRBD1. CDR1 and CDR2 (germline): SEHNR, FQNEAQ (reference sequence). V shed 0 bases and J 5 bases; nucleotides not matched to a gene: 1. This CDR3 comprises 14 residues. In nucleotides, the CDR3 is TGTGCCAGCAGCTTAGCGGGACAGCACAATGAGCAGTTCTTC. Translated: CASSLAGQHNEQFF.

The sample holds many counts of this clonotype. The V and J genes are TRBV4-2 and TRBJ2-7; 9 nucleotides agree with TRBD2. The J segment lost 4 bases and the V segment lost 0 bases, leaving 7 bases of the junction unmatched. CDR1 and CDR2 from the germline V gene are LGHNA and YNFKEQ. This CDR3 spans 16 amino acids. DNA of the CDR3: TGTGCCAGCAGCCAAGATCGGCTAGCGGGAATGTACGAGCAGTACTTC. It encodes CASSQDRLAGMYEQYF.

V gene TRBV15 combines with J gene TRBJ2-3; 7 nucleotides match TRBD1. The V gene's germline CDR1 is LNHNV and CDR2 YYDKDF (reference sequence). The CDR3 is made up of 12 amino acids. V dropped 8 bases and J dropped 4; count of bases not matched to a gene: 3. The CDR3 bases are TGTGCCACCCGACAGGGCTCAGATACGCAGTATTTT. It translates to CATRQGSDTQYF.

This clonotype was seen many times. J is TRBJ1-2 and V is TRBV28, with D unresolved. Trimming removed 2 bases from V and 3 bases from J, with 4 bases in between. CDR1 and CDR2 (germline): MDHEN, SYDVKM. The CDR3 is made up of 12 amino acids. The CDR3 DNA follows: TGTGCCAGCAGTTTACTGGACTATGGCTACACCTTC. Translated: CASSLLDYGYTF.

There are many counts of this clonotype. The CDR3 bases are TGCGCCAGCAGCCAAGTAAGCGACCTTGGCACAGATACGCAGTATTTT. It translates to CASSQVSDLGTDTQYF. J is TRBJ2-3 and V is TRBV4-3; D is unresolved. V gave up 1 base and J gave up 1 base, with 12 bases separating them. The V gene's germline CDR1 is LGHNA and CDR2 YSLEER. CDR3 size: 16 residues.

V and J are TRBV13 and TRBJ2-5; 9 bases are shared with TRBD2. This CDR3 spans 17 amino acids. The germline V gene has CDR1 PRHDT and CDR2 FYEKMQ (reference sequence). V trimming: 1 base; J trimming: 5 bases; junction bases outside the gene matches: 11. CDR3 protein: CASSLVLAGERRETQYF. The CDR3 bases are TGTGCCAGCAGCTTAGTTTTAGCGGGAGAGAGGAGGGAGACCCAGTACTTC.

The table lists this clonotype with many counts. The chain links TRBV20-1 to TRBJ2-3; TRBD2 agrees at 10 bases. CDR3 size: 14 residues. Germline V gene data show CDR1 as DFQATT and CDR2 as SNEGSKA (reference sequence). With V trimmed by 3 bases and J by 8 bases, 8 bases remained unmatched. The CDR3, as DNA: TGCAGTGCTAGTCCTAGCGGGAGAGGGGGTACGCAGTATTTT. Amino acids: CSASPSGRGGTQYF.

This clonotype was recorded at least ten times. Here the CDR3 DNA reads TGTGCCAGCGGGGGGGCTAGCGGGAGCAGCACAGATACGCAGTATTTT. Translated: CASGGASGSSTDTQYF. The chain recombines TRBV2 with TRBJ2-3, with 10 bases matching TRBD2. The CDR3 runs 16 residues. Per germline, CDR1 SNHLY and CDR2 FYNNEI. The V and J ends lost 8 bases and 0 bases, in that order; junction bases with no gene match: 8.

This clonotype was picked up many times. V is TRBV27 and J is TRBJ2-7, with 7 bases aligning to TRBD1. Germline loops: CDR1 MNHEY, CDR2 SMNVEV (reference sequence). The CDR3 is 13 amino acids. V shed 8 bases, J shed 5 bases, and the junction held 9 bases outside the gene matches. The CDR3 protein is CASGTDLAHEQYF. In DNA, the CDR3 is TGTGCCAGCGGGACAGACTTAGCCCACGAGCAGTACTTC.

The rearrangement uses TRBV6-1 and TRBJ2-7; 7 nucleotides align to TRBD1. CDR3 length: 17 residues. J gave up 2 bases and V 8 bases, and 18 bases lay outside the gene matches. Per the germline V gene, CDR1 is MNHNS and CDR2 is SASEGT. The CDR3, as DNA: TGTGCCAGCTCACTCAAGAAACCGGGACAGATACCCTACGAGCAGTACTTC. It encodes CASSLKKPGQIPYEQYF.